The clone carrying this TCR beta chain occurred once. What it binds is unknown. Measured with immunoSEQ multiplex PCR; TCRdb has only the in-frame clones, and not every one. The sample has 35,000 to 50,000 clones, approximately 86% seen once. The data stem from a study of OX40 agonist ivuxolimab in advanced cancers. The CDR3 has 16 amino acids. Trimming took 2 bases from V and 0 from J, leaving 13 bases between them. CDR1 and CDR2 (germline): SEHNR, FQNEAQ (reference sequence). Broader study findings: The CD4+ and CD8+ T cells in the blood had expanded clonally by week 6 at 0.1 to 3.0 mg/kg.

Sample: CD4+ or CD8+ T cells sorted from blood, taken in a trial of the OX40 agonist ivuxolimab. The chain carries TRBV7-9 and TRBJ1-2; unclear D gene. The source of this sequence is an adult with an advanced solid tumor such as melanoma, head and neck, liver or kidney cancer. CDR3 nucleotides: TGTGCCAGCAGCTTACTCCCCGTGGGCCCTAACTATGGCTACACCTTC. It is translated as CASSLLPVGPNYGYTF. Using reference TRBV7-9 and TRBJ1-2 for the parts outside the CDR3, the full variable domain is DTGVSQNPRHKITKRGQNVTFRCDPISEHNRLYWYRQTLGQGPEFLTYFQNEAQLEKSRLLSDRFSAERPKGSFSTLEIQRTEQGDSAMYLCASSLLPVGPNYGYTFGSGTRLTVV.